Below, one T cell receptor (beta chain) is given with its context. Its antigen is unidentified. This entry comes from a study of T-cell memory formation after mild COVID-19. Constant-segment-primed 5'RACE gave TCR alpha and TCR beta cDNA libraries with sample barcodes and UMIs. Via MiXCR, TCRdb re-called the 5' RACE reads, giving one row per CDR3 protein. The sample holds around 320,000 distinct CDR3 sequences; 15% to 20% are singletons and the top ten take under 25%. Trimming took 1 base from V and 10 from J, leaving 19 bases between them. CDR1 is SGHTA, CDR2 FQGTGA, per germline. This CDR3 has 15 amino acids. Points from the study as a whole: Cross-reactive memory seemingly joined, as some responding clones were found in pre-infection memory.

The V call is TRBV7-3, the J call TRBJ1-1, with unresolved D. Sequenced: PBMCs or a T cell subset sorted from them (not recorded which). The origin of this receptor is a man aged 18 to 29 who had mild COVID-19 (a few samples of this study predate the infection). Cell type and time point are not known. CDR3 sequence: CASSLRGSATRGAFF. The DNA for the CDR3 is TGTGCCAGCAGCTTAAGAGGATCGGCCACACGCGGAGCTTTCTTT.